Listed below are T cell receptor beta chains from one sample, sequenced in a study of shared clonotypes between healthy human individuals. The data were produced by immunoSEQ multiplex PCR, yet TCRdb's version contains in-frame clones alone and is incomplete. The data hold about 1.9 million clones, with roughly 93% observed a single time. The specimen was naive CD8+ T cells from PBMCs. Source of these receptors: a man aged 18-30 years in good health. Some clones in this sample may be carry-over from other donors' samples. Each CDR3 is given with its conserved first and last residue. The D gene is left open where the match is weak. Size values are once, few and many counts, or a class for expanded clones, and some rows have none.

v_call	j_call	clone_size	d_call	cdr3_aa	cdr3_nt
TRBV9	TRBJ2-5	.	TRBD2	CASSPPGGETQYF	TGTGCCAGCAGCCCCCCGGGAGGGGAGACCCAGTACTTC
TRBV10-3	TRBJ1-3	.	.	CAISPLSSGGGNTIYF	TGTGCCATCTCACCCCTATCCTCCGGTGGGGGAAACACCATATATTTT
TRBV5-1	TRBJ2-7	.	TRBD2	CASSPHRTSVYEQYF	TGCGCCAGCAGCCCGCACAGGACTAGCGTTTACGAGCAGTACTTC
TRBV28	TRBJ2-2	.	.	CASSEQGNTGELFF	TGTGCCAGCAGCGAACAGGGAAACACCGGGGAGCTGTTTTTT
TRBV28	TRBJ1-1	.	TRBD1	CASSSMGQGFGNTEAFF	TGTGCCAGCAGTTCGATGGGACAGGGGTTCGGGAACACTGAAGCTTTCTTT
TRBV18	TRBJ2-1	once	TRBD2	CASSLGLAGPGDEQFF	TGTGCCAGCTCACTCGGACTAGCGGGCCCCGGGGATGAGCAGTTCTTC
TRBV19	TRBJ2-1	.	TRBD2	CASSPNHLIGAGVVNEQFF	TGTGCCAGTAGCCCTAACCACCTAATCGGAGCGGGAGTTGTCAATGAGCAGTTCTTC
TRBV15	TRBJ2-7	.	.	CATSRVPGPIYEQYF	TGTGCCACCAGCAGAGTCCCGGGACCGATCTACGAGCAGTACTTC
TRBV4-1	TRBJ2-1	.	TRBD2	CASSQELGLAYNEQFF	TGCGCCAGCAGCCAAGAGTTAGGACTAGCGTACAATGAGCAGTTCTTC
TRBV28	TRBJ1-1	.	.	CASTGWGDTEAFF	TGTGCCAGCACCGGATGGGGGGACACTGAAGCTTTCTTT
TRBV4-3	TRBJ2-3	.	TRBD2	CASSQENLAVNTDTQYF	TGCGCCAGCAGCCAAGAGAATCTAGCGGTAAACACAGATACGCAGTATTTT
TRBV28	TRBJ2-1	.	TRBD1	CASSSWTGGNEQFF	TGTGCCAGCAGTTCCTGGACAGGGGGGAATGAGCAGTTCTTC
TRBV13	TRBJ1-6	.	TRBD1	CASSYSRQGPNSPLHF	TGTGCCAGCAGCTACTCCCGACAGGGACCAAATTCACCCCTCCACTTT
TRBV19	TRBJ1-1	.	.	CASSERQFYYTEAFF	TGTGCCAGTAGTGAACGACAGTTTTACTACACTGAAGCTTTCTTT
TRBV19	TRBJ2-1	.	.	CASLASEYNEQFF	TGTGCCAGTTTGGCTAGCGAATACAATGAGCAGTTCTTC
TRBV5-5	TRBJ1-3	.	.	CASSLEGGDSTGNTIYF	TGTGCCAGCAGCTTAGAGGGAGGAGATTCAACTGGAAACACCATATATTTT
TRBV6-5	TRBJ1-1	.	.	CASSLTPRGVNTEAFF	TGTGCCAGCAGTTTGACACCACGGGGGGTGAACACTGAAGCTTTCTTT
TRBV2	TRBJ2-3	.	.	CASSLKEGRGHTDTQYF	TGTGCCAGCAGTCTAAAGGAAGGCCGGGGGCACACAGATACGCAGTATTTT
TRBV9	TRBJ2-5	.	.	CASSVGSGIETQYF	TGTGCCAGCAGCGTAGGGTCGGGGATAGAGACCCAGTACTTC
TRBV5-1	TRBJ1-1	.	.	CASSLPPNTEAFF	TGCGCCAGCAGCTTGCCACCTAACACTGAAGCTTTCTTT
TRBV10-3	TRBJ1-4	few	.	CATRYGDRDEKLFF	TGTGCCACCCGGTATGGAGATAGGGATGAAAAACTGTTTTTT
TRBV27	TRBJ2-7	.	.	CASSLLRDPSRGVYEQYF	TGTGCCAGCAGTTTATTGCGGGACCCATCAAGGGGTGTCTACGAGCAGTACTTC
TRBV7-9	TRBJ1-1	.	.	CASYEVGMSGTEAFF	TGTGCCAGCTACGAGGTGGGGATGTCAGGCACTGAAGCTTTCTTT
TRBV9	TRBJ2-7	.	TRBD2	CASSPGLGTYEQYF	TGTGCCAGCAGCCCCGGACTAGGGACCTACGAGCAGTACTTC
TRBV5-8	TRBJ1-3	.	.	CASSFANTGNTIYF	TGTGCCAGCAGCTTCGCGAACACTGGAAACACCATATATTTT
TRBV19	TRBJ2-1	.	.	CASSMGGPYNEQFF	TGTGCCAGTAGTATGGGGGGGCCCTACAATGAGCAGTTCTTC
TRBV7-2	TRBJ1-2	.	TRBD1	CASSFSRDSHGYTF	TGTGCCAGCAGCTTTAGTCGGGACAGCCATGGCTACACCTTC
TRBV28	TRBJ2-5	.	TRBD1	CASSSRTGRRQETQYF	TGTGCCAGCAGTTCCAGGACAGGGAGGCGGCAAGAGACCCAGTACTTC
TRBV6-5	TRBJ1-1	.	.	CASSQGKAEAFF	TGTGCCAGCAGTCAGGGTAAGGCTGAAGCTTTCTTT
TRBV28	TRBJ2-7	.	TRBD2	CASSSSGSWYEQYF	TGTGCCAGCAGTTCGAGCGGGAGTTGGTACGAGCAGTACTTC
TRBV4-1	TRBJ2-7	.	TRBD1	CASSQADRAPAWAYEQYF	TGCGCCAGCAGCCAAGCGGACAGGGCCCCGGCTTGGGCCTACGAGCAGTACTTC
TRBV10-3	TRBJ2-7	.	TRBD2	CAISDPGLAGGTYEQYF	TGTGCCATCAGTGACCCGGGACTAGCGGGAGGGACATACGAGCAGTACTTC
TRBV2	TRBJ2-2	.	TRBD1	CASILDRGTPLRTGELFF	TGTGCCAGCATCCTCGACAGGGGGACCCCTTTGCGCACCGGGGAGCTGTTTTTT